This T cell receptor (beta chain) comes out of a study of CD8 T cells in Susac syndrome. Regarding the study as a whole: As the study acknowledged, the number of individuals in its TCR sequencing and HLA analysis was relatively small.

As concerns this clonotype: Antigen: not known.

Random hexamers primed reverse transcription of about 0.45 to 1 ug RNA. One entry per CDR3 protein results from TCRdb running MiXCR on the immunoSEQ multiplex PCR reads. Found here are under 150,000 distinct CDR3 sequences, approximately 95% of them singletons; the top ten hold around 0.29%. Sequencing used CD8+ T cells from PBMCs. This clonotype was obtained from a human donor in good health.

The CDR3 loop reads CSVDLGAGKNIQYF. The CDR3, as DNA: TGCAGCGTTGATCTTGGGGCTGGCAAAAACATTCAGTACTTC. The chain has TRBV29-1 and TRBJ2-4, with D tentatively TRBD1 (5 bases). Germline CDR1 is SQVTM and CDR2 is ANQGSEA. The CDR3 contains 14 residues. The germline V and J ends were trimmed by 3 bases and 3 bases, with 12 bases remaining between them.